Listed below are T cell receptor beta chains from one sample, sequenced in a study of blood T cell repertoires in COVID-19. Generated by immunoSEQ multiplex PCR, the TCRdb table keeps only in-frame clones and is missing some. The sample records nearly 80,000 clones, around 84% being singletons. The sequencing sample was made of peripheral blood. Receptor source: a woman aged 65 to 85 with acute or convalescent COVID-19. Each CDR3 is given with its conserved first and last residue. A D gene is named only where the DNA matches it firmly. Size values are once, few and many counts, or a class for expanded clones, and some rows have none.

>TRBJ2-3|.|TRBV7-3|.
CASSLGLPTDTQYF
TGTGCCAGCAGCTTGGGACTTCCCACAGATACGCAGTATTTT
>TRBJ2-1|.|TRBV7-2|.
CASSLETEVYNEQFF
TGTGCCAGCAGCTTAGAGACGGAGGTATACAATGAGCAGTTCTTC
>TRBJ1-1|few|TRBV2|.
CASMAGVGTEAFF
TGTGCCAGCATGGCAGGGGTGGGCACTGAAGCTTTCTTT
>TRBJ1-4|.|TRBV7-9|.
CASSLGTLGEGNEKLFF
TGTGCCAGCAGCTTAGGTACCCTAGGGGAAGGGAATGAAAAACTGTTTTTT
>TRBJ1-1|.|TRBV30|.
CAWSPQILVAEAFF
TGTGCCTGGAGTCCACAAATCTTGGTGGCTGAAGCTTTCTTT
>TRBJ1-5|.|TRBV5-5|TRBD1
CASSLGQGGNQPQHF
TGTGCCAGCAGCTTGGGTCAGGGGGGCAATCAGCCCCAGCATTTT
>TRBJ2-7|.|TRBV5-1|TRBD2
CASSQTGLAGIDEQYF
TGCGCCAGCAGCCAAACTGGACTAGCGGGAATCGACGAGCAGTACTTC
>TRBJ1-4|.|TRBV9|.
CASSALQGGSEKLFF
TGTGCCAGCAGCGCCCTACAGGGAGGGTCGGAAAAACTGTTTTTT
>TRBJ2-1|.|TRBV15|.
CATSRGGLGGRTYNEQFF
TGTGCCACCAGCAGAGGTGGATTAGGCGGCCGAACCTACAATGAGCAGTTCTTC
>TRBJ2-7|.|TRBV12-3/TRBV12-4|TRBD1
CASSRQGAYEQYF
TGTGCCAGCTCACGACAGGGGGCCTACGAGCAGTACTTC
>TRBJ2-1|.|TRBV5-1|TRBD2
CASSLGGGGSYNEQFF
TGCGCCAGCAGCTTGGGTGGGGGAGGGTCCTACAATGAGCAGTTCTTC
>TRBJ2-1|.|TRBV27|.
CASRLGGSSYNEQFF
TGTGCCAGCAGACTTGGGGGGAGCTCCTACAATGAGCAGTTCTTC
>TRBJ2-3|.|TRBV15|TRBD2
CATRGGGSTDTQYF
TGTGCCACCAGGGGCGGGGGGAGCACAGATACGCAGTATTTT
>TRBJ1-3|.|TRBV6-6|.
CASSPDRIAGNTIYF
TGTGCCAGCAGTCCTGACAGGATCGCTGGAAACACCATATATTTT
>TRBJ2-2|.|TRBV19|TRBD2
CASRIRGSGTTGELFF
TGTGCCAGTAGGATCCGCGGGAGCGGGACCACCGGGGAGCTGTTTTTT
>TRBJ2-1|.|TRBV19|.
CASSMRTAESSYNEQFF
TGTGCCAGTAGTATGAGGACAGCTGAAAGCTCCTACAATGAGCAGTTCTTC
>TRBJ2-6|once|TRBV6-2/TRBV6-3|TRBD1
CASSPQGQGVSGANVLTF
TGTGCCAGCAGCCCCCAGGGACAGGGAGTATCTGGGGCCAACGTCCTGACTTTC
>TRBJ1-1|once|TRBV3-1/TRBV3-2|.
CASSQDAGGTEAFF
TGTGCCAGCAGCCAAGACGCGGGGGGCACTGAAGCTTTCTTT
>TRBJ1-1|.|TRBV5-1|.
CASSLEPLLSSNTEAFF
TGCGCCAGCAGCTTGGAGCCCCTTCTATCGAGTAACACTGAAGCTTTCTTT
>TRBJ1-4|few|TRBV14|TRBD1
CASSRGTGRTNEKLFF
TGTGCCAGCAGCCGAGGGACAGGGCGCACTAATGAAAAACTGTTTTTT
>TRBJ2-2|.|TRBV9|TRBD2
CASSVSLREYGELFF
TGTGCCAGCAGCGTATCCCTGCGGGAGTACGGGGAGCTGTTTTTT
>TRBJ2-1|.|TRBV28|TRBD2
CASSFQGAGANEQFF
TGTGCCAGCAGTTTCCAGGGAGCGGGAGCCAATGAGCAGTTCTTC
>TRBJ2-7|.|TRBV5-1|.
CASSLEARLAYEQYF
TGCGCCAGCAGCCTCGAAGCTCGACTAGCCTACGAGCAGTACTTC
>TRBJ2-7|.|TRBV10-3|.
CAISRLGDEQYF
TGTGCCATCAGTCGACTAGGCGACGAGCAGTACTTC
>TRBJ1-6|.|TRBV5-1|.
CASSLGLPAEINNSPLHF
TGCGCCAGCAGCTTGGGTTTGCCTGCAGAAATTAATAATTCACCCCTCCACTTT
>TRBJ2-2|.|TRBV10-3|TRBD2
CASSGLGAGELFF
TGTGCCAGCTCGGGACTAGGGGCCGGGGAGCTGTTTTTT
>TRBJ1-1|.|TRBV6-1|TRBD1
CASKEDRDTEAFF
TGTGCCAGCAAAGAGGACAGGGACACTGAAGCTTTCTTT
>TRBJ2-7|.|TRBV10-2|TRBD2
CASSLAGGPYEQYF
TGCGCCAGCAGTCTAGCGGGAGGGCCCTACGAGCAGTACTTC
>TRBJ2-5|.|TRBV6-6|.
CASSGQFQETQYF
TGTGCCAGCAGTGGACAGTTCCAAGAGACCCAGTACTTC
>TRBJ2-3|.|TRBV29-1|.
CSADTGGTQYF
TGCAGCGCGGACACCGGCGGTACGCAGTATTTT
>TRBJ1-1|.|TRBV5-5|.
CASSLEGGWTEAFF
TGTGCCAGCAGCTTGGAGGGAGGGTGGACTGAAGCTTTCTTT
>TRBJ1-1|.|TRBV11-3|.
CASSSGLPTEAFF
TGTGCCAGCAGCTCAGGACTTCCCACTGAAGCTTTCTTT
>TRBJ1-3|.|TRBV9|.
CASSVSGNTIYF
TGTGCCAGCAGCGTTAGCGGAAACACCATATATTTT
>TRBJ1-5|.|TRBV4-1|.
CASSRLDTTTGNQPQHF
TGCGCCAGCAGCCGCCTGGACACCACCACGGGCAATCAGCCCCAGCATTTT
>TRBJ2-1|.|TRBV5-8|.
CASSYLTGTRGVRDNEQFF
TGTGCCAGCAGCTACTTAACGGGGACTCGAGGGGTTCGGGACAATGAGCAGTTCTTC
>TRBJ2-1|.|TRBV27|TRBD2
CASRELAGGSYNEQFF
TGTGCCAGCCGGGAATTAGCGGGGGGCTCCTACAATGAGCAGTTCTTC
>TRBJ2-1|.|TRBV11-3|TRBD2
CASSLRGSTNEQFF
TGTGCCAGCAGCCTCCGCGGGAGTACCAATGAGCAGTTCTTC
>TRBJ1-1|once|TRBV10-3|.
CAISESSWTEAFF
TGTGCCATCAGTGAGTCGAGCTGGACTGAAGCTTTCTTT
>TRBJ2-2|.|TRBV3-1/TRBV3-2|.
CASSQDRGAGGELFF
TGTGCCAGCAGCCAAGATCGGGGAGCTGGCGGGGAGCTGTTTTTT
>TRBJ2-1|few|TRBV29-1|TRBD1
CSARGQGNEQFF
TGCAGCGCGAGGGGACAGGGGAATGAGCAGTTCTTC
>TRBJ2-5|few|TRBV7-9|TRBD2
CASSLPAGGVKETQYF
TGTGCCAGCAGCTTGCCGGCGGGAGGCGTGAAAGAGACCCAGTACTTC
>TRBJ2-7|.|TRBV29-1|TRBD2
CSAGAGGSTYEQYF
TGCAGCGCCGGGGCGGGCGGGAGTACCTACGAGCAGTACTTC
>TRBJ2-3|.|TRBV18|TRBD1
CASSPEQGRPDTQYF
TGTGCCAGCTCACCCGAACAGGGGCGCCCAGATACGCAGTATTTT
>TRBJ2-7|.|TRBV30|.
CAWALGSRPYEQYF
TGTGCCTGGGCCTTGGGGAGCCGTCCCTACGAGCAGTACTTC
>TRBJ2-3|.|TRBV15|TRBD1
CATSSLLHSRTGEEPDTQYF
TGTGCCACCAGCAGCCTCCTCCATTCAAGGACAGGGGAGGAACCAGATACGCAGTATTTT
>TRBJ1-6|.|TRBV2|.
CASSGPGAANSPLHF
TGTGCCAGCAGTGGGCCAGGGGCCGCTAATTCACCCCTCCACTTT